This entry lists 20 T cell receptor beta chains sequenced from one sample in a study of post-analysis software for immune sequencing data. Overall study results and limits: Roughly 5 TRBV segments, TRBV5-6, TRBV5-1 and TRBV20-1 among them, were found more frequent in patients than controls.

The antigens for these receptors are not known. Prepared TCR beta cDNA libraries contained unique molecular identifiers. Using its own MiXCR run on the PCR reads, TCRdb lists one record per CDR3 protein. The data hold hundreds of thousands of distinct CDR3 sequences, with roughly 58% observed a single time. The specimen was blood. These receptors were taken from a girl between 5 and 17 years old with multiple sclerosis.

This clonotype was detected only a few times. Here the CDR3 reads CASSLRTQRGIQETQYF. CDR3 sequence (DNA): TGTGCCAGCAGTCTCAGAACCCAGCGGGGCATTCAAGAGACCCAGTACTTC. The chain is built from TRBV27 and TRBJ2-5, with 7 bases aligning to TRBD2. The CDR3 totals 17 residues. J lost 2 bases, V lost 5 bases, and 14 bases had no gene match. Germline CDR1 reads MNHEY; CDR2 reads SMNVEV (reference sequence).

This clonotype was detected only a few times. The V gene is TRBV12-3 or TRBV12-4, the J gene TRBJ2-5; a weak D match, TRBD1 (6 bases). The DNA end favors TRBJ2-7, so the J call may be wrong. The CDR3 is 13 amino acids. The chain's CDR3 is CASKETGTYEQYF. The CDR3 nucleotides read TGTGCCAGCAAGGAAACAGGGACCTACGAGCAGTACTTC.

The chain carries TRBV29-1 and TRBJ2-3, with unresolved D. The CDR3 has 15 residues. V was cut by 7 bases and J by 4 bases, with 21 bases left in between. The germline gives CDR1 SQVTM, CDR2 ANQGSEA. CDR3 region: CSAVRGGWRADTQYF. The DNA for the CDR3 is TGCAGCGCCGTACGTGGTGGCTGGCGCGCAGATACGCAGTATTTT.

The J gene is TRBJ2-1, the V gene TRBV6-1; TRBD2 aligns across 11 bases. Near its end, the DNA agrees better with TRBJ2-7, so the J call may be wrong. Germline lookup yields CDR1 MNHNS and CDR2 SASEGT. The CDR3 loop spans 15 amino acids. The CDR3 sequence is CASSLLAGDYDEQYF. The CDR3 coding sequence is TGTGCCAGCAGCCTACTAGCGGGAGATTATGATGAGCAGTACTTC.

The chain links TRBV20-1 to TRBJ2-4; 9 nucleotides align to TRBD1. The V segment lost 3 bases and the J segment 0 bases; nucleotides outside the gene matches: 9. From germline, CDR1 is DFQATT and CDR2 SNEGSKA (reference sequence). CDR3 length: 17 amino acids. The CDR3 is CSARGTGQGRAKNIQYF. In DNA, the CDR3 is TGCAGTGCTAGGGGGACAGGGCAAGGGAGAGCCAAAAACATTCAGTACTTC.

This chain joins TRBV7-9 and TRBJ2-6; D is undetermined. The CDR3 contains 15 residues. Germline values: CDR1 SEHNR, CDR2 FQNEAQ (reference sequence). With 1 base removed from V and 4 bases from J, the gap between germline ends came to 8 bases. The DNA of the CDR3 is TGTGCCAGCAGCTTAGTCCGCCCGGGGGCCAACGTCCTGACTTTC. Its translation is CASSLVRPGANVLTF.

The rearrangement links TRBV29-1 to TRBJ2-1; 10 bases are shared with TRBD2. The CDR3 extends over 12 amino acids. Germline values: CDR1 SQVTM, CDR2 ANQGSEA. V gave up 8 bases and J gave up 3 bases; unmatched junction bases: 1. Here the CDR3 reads CSSSGSYNEQFF. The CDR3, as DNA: TGCAGCTCTAGCGGGAGCTACAATGAGCAGTTCTTC.

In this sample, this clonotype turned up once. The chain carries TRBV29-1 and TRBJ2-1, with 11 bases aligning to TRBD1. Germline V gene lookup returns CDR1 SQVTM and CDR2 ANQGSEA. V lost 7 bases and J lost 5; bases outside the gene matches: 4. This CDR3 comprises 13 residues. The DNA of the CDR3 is TGCAGCGAACTGGGACAGGGGGACAATGAGCAGTTCTTC. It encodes CSELGQGDNEQFF.

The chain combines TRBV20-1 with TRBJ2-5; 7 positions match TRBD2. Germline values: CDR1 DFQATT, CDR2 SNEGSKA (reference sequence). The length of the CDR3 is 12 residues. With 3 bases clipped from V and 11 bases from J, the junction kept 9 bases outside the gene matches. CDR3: CSASWREFQQYF. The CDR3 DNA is TGCAGTGCTAGTTGGCGGGAGTTCCAGCAGTACTTC.

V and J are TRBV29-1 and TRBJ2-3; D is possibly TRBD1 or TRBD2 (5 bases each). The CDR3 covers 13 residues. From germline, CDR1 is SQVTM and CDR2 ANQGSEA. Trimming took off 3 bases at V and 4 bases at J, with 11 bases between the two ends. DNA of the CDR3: TGCAGCGTTGATTTGAGGGGAGCAGATACGCAGTATTTT. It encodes CSVDLRGADTQYF.

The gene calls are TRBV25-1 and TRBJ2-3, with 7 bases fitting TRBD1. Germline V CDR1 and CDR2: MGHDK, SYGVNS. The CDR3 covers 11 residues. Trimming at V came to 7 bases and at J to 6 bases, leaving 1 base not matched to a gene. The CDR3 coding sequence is TGTGCCAGCAACAGGGGCGATACGCAGTATTTT. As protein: CASNRGDTQYF.

CDR3 residues: CASSLSGAYTF. The CDR3 nucleotides are TGTGCCAGCAGTTTATCGGGGGCCTACACCTTC. The chain is built from TRBV12-3 or TRBV12-4 and TRBJ1-2; weak D call: TRBD1 (6 bases). With 2 bases removed from V and 10 bases from J, the gap between germline ends came to 8 bases. The CDR3 loop spans 11 amino acids.

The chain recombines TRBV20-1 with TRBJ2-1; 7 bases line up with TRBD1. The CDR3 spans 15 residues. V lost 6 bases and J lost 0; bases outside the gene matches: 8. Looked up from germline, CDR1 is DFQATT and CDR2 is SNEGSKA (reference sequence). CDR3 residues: CSASFGDSSYNEQFF. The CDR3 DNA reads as TGCAGTGCATCTTTCGGGGACAGCTCCTACAATGAGCAGTTCTTC.

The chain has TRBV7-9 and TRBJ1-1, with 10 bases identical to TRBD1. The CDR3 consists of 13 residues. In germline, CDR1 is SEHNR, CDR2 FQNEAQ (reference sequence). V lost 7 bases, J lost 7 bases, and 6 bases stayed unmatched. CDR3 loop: CASIRTGGSEAFF. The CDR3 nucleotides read TGTGCCAGCATCCGGACAGGGGGGAGTGAAGCTTTCTTT.

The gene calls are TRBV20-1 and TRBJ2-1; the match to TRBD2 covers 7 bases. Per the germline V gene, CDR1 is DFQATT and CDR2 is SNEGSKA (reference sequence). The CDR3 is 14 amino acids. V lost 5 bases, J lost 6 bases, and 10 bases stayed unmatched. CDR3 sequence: CSAQAGRGSNEQFF. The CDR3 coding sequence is TGCAGTGCTCAAGCGGGAAGGGGAAGCAATGAGCAGTTCTTC.

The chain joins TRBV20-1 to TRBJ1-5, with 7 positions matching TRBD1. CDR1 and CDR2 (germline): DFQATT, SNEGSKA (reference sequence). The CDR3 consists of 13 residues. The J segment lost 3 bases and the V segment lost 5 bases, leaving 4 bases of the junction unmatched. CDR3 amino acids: CSAADRVNQPQHF. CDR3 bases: TGCAGTGCTGCCGACAGGGTCAATCAGCCCCAGCATTTT.

CDR3 nucleotides: TGCGCCAGCAGCTTGGGGTACGATAATGAGCAGTTCTTC. Encoded protein: CASSLGYDNEQFF. The chain carries TRBV5-1 and TRBJ2-1; D is undetermined. From germline, CDR1 is SGHRS and CDR2 YFSETQ. Deletions cut 0 bases from V and 7 bases from J, with 8 bases between. CDR3 length: 13 residues.

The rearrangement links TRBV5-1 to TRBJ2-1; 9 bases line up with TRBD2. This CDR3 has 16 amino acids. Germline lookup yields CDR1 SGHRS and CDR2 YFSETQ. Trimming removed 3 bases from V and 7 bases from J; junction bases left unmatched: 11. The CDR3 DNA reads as TGCGCCAGCAGCTGGGGGGGTAGCGGGAGCGGTAATGAGCAGTTCTTC. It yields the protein CASSWGGSGSGNEQFF.

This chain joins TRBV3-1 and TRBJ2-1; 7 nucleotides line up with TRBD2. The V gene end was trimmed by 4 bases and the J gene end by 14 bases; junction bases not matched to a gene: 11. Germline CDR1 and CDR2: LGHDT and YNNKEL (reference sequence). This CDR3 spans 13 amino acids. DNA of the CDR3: TGTGCCAGCAGCCCCCGACCAGGCCTAGCGGAGTTCTTC. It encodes CASSPRPGLAEFF.

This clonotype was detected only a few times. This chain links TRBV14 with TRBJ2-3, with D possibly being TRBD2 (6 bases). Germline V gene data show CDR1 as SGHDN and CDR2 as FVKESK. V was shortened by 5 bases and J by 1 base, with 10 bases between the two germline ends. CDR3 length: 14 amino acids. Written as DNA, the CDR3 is TGTGCCAGCAGCATTAGCGGCCGCACAGATACGCAGTATTTT. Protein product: CASSISGRTDTQYF.